This T cell receptor beta chain is from a study of T-cell reconstitution after alpha-beta-depleted transplantation in children listed by TCRdb under 2016. At the level of the whole study: Using TCR repertoire profiling, the study followed T-cell immune reconstitution in a quantitative way in children after TCRalphabeta/CD19-depleted allogeneic hematopoietic cell transplantation.

This clonotype showed up many times. Its specific antigen is unknown. No base qualities exist here, and no much larger clone lies one base off it. The junction shows trimming of 6 bases on V and 5 bases on J, and the gene matches do not reach 6 bases of it. Taken from the germline V gene, the CDR1 and CDR2 loops are MNHNS and SASEGT. The cysteine opens and the phenylalanine closes a CDR3 of 14 amino acids. Of all the DNA, just the CDR3 is kept, 42 bases in frame from base 1. The protocol used for the library was PCR. TCRdb lists the instrument as Illumina HiSeq 2500. TCR libraries were prepared with molecular barcoding, using unique molecular identifiers to normalize TCRbeta repertoire quantification. TCRdb cleaned the public reads at Q25 with fastp, built clones with MiXCR and kept in-frame beta chains. One record per CDR3 amino acid sequence lists the most common genes and DNA. This sample is represented by 440,000 or so distinct CDR3 sequences; approximately 11% of them were singletons. Of the sample, 4.5% to 6.5% falls within the top ten clones.

The chain couples TRBV6-1 to TRBJ2-5; 10 middle bases align to TRBD1. The sample was PBMCs from the stem cell graft donor, taken from the stem cell graft. The TCR originated in a human donor who donated a stem cell graft to a child with acute myeloid leukemia. CDR3 region: CASRRTGGTETQYF. The nucleotides are TGTGCCAGCAGAAGGACAGGGGGAACGGAGACCCAGTACTTC.